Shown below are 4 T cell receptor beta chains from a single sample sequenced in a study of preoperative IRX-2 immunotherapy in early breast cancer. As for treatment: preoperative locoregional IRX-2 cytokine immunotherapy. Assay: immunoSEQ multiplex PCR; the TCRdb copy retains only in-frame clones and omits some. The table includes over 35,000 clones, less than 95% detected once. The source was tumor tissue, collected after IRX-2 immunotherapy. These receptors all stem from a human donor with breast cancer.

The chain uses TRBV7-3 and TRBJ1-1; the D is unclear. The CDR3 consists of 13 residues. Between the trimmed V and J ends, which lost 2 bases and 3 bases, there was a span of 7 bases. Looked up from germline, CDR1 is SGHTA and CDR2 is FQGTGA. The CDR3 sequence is CASSLGRYTEAFF. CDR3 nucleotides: TGTGCCAGCAGCTTAGGCCGTTACACTGAAGCTTTCTTT.

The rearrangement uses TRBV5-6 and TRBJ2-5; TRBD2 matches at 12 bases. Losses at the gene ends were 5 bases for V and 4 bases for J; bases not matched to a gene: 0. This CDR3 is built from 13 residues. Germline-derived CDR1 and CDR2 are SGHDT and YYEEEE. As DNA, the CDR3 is TGTGCCAGCAGGGGACTAGCGGGAGAGACCCAGTACTTC. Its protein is CASRGLAGETQYF.

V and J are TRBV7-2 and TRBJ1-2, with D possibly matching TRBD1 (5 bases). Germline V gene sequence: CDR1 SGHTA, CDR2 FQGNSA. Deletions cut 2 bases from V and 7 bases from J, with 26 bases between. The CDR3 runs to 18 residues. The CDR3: CASSLSNPLSLSGGGYTF. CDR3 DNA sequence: TGTGCCAGCAGCTTAAGCAACCCTCTCAGCTTATCCGGGGGTGGCTACACCTTC.

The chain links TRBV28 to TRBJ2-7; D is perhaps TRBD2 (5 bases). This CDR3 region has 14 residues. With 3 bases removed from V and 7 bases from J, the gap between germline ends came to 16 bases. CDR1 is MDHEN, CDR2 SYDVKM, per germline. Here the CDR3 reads CASSFYGRVREQYF. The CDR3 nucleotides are TGTGCCAGCAGTTTCTATGGGAGAGTACGAGAGCAGTACTTC.